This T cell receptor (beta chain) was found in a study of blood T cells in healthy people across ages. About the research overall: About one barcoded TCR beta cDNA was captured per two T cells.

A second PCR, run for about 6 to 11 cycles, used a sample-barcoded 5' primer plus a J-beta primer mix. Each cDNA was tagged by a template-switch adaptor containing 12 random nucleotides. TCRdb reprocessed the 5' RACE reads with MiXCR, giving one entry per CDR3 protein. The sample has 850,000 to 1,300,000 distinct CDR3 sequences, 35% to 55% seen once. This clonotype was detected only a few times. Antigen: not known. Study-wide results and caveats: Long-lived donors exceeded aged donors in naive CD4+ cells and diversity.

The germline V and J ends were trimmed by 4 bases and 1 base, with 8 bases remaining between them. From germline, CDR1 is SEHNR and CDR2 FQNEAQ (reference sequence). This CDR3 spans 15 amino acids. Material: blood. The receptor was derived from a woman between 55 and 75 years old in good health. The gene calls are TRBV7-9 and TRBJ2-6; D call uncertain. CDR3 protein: CASSYAPSGANVLTF. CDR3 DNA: TGTGCCAGCAGCTATGCACCGTCTGGGGCCAACGTCCTGACTTTC.